This TCR beta chain was recorded in a study of blood T cell repertoires in COVID-19 (dated by TCRdb to the early 2020s). For the study in its entirety: Collaborator samples came from the United States, Italy and Spain and covered acute and convalescent phases of COVID-19. The repertoires were made available in a free public database intended to serve as a resource for research on the immune response to SARS-CoV-2. The sample metadata nearly always contained a de-identified subject ID, COVID-19 status, age in years and sex. Where available, HLA class I and class II types were taken from metadata supplied by the sample provider and were not determined by assay-based typing. Samples came from the ongoing ImmuneRACE study (first 160 participants) plus 1,254 subjects from 6 global collaborators. Subjects who had been exposed to COVID-19, were actively infected with it, or had recovered from it provided the deeply sampled blood TCRbeta repertoires that made up the dataset. The prospective study material was composed of cDNA or gDNA derived from T cells, B-cell-depleted T cells, or PBMCs. Beyond this particular receptor, the publication reports: Clinical and demographic metadata were provided uncurated, with the amount varying by source and participant.

A remark on this clone: Its binding antigen is unknown. There are no base qualities to consult, and no much larger clone falls within one base.

The immunoSEQ Assay, a bias-controlled multiplex PCR, was used to amplify TCRbeta CDR3 regions from genomic DNA. Processing in the source paper ran as follows. Within the assay, amplification of reference gene primers was used to estimate how many nucleated cells each sample contained. Sequence reads were collapsed and filtered to measure the absolute abundance of every unique TCRbeta CDR3 rearrangement. For each sample, productive Simpson clonality was calculated by taking the square root of Simpson's diversity index across productive rearrangements. TCRdb took over this immuneACCESS table, retaining in-frame rearrangements with V and J assigned. Such tables are incomplete; in checked studies, under half of the missing clones stem from an unresolved V gene, and the remainder is unexplained. V and J calls and clone size are as listed in that table; D and trimming were resolved from the DNA. The sample profile shows a few hundred thousand clones; roughly 89% of them were found once. Roughly 16% of the sample comes from the top ten.

At the junction V is shortened by 5 bases and J by 7 bases; bases outside the gene matches: 19. The germline V gene (reference sequence) gives CDR1 as MNHNY and CDR2 as SVGAGI. The CDR3 contains 19 residues, cysteine and phenylalanine counted. Just the 57-base CDR3 DNA is kept, in frame starting at base 1. Participants in the prospective study were enrolled through a virtual design, were aged about 18 to 89 years, and lived in fewer than 30 United States geographic areas. In the prospective study, participants were assigned to cohorts based on the clinical history participants reported in a screening survey and a study questionnaire. Exposed participants had been in contact with someone with a PCR-confirmed or clinician-diagnosed COVID-19 case within 2 weeks of study entry. In the prospective study, mobile phlebotomists collected whole blood, serum and a nasopharyngeal or oropharyngeal swab from each participant. Prospective study participants could optionally give additional blood draws and questionnaires over a 2-month period. Before DNA extraction, prospective study blood samples were shipped either frozen or at room temperature.

Recombination joined TRBV6-6 with TRBJ1-6; TRBD1 fits 8 bases in the junction. The sequence was collected from a man aged 30 to 45 who had been exposed to COVID-19. The specimen was PBMCs or T cells enriched from blood (not recorded which). The CDR3 amino acid sequence is: CASSPLEAGGRRSNSPLHF. The sequenced DNA: TGTGCCAGCAGTCCCTTGGAGGCAGGGGGCCGTCGGTCCAATTCACCCCTCCACTTT.